A selection of T cell receptor beta chains follows, all from one sample in a study of blood T cell repertoires in COVID-19. Only in-frame clones appear in the TCRdb table, and some are missing; sequencing was by immunoSEQ multiplex PCR. Of approximately 200,000 clones listed, 83% were seen once; the top ten hold less than 7.5%. The sequenced material came from peripheral blood. All receptors derive from a woman aged 50 to 65 with acute or convalescent COVID-19. Both conserved end residues are part of each CDR3. The D gene is left open where the match is weak. Rows may omit the clone size; those that give it use once, few, many or a size class.

clone_size: NA
v_call: TRBV18
j_call: TRBJ2-1
d_call: NA
cdr3_nt: TGTGCCAGCTCACCCGGACTACCTCCGGCCAATGAGCAGTTCTTC
cdr3_aa: CASSPGLPPANEQFF

clone_size: NA
v_call: TRBV6-5
j_call: TRBJ1-3
d_call: TRBD1
cdr3_nt: TGTGCCAGCGCTCGGGACAGGGGAAACACCATATATTTT
cdr3_aa: CASARDRGNTIYF

clone_size: NA
v_call: TRBV19
j_call: TRBJ2-6
d_call: TRBD2
cdr3_nt: TGTGCCAGTAGTATAGCGGGAGGGGCGTGGAGTGGGGCCAACGTCCTGACTTTC
cdr3_aa: CASSIAGGAWSGANVLTF

clone_size: NA
v_call: TRBV5-6
j_call: TRBJ2-7
d_call: NA
cdr3_nt: TGTGCCAGCAGCTTGGCTCCAGACGGGGTCTACGAGCAGTACTTC
cdr3_aa: CASSLAPDGVYEQYF

clone_size: NA
v_call: TRBV11-2
j_call: TRBJ1-6
d_call: NA
cdr3_nt: TGTGCCAGCAGCTATACAGATCAGAATTCACCCCTCCACTTT
cdr3_aa: CASSYTDQNSPLHF

clone_size: many
v_call: TRBV4-1
j_call: TRBJ2-7
d_call: NA
cdr3_nt: TGCGCCAGCAGCCAAGAATCGCTAATTCCCTACGAGCAGTACTTC
cdr3_aa: CASSQESLIPYEQYF

clone_size: NA
v_call: TRBV19
j_call: TRBJ2-5
d_call: TRBD1
cdr3_nt: TGTGCCACTTCGACAGGGGGCGGAAAGACCCAGTACTTC
cdr3_aa: CATSTGGGKTQYF

clone_size: NA
v_call: TRBV30
j_call: TRBJ2-3
d_call: TRBD2
cdr3_nt: TGTGCCTGGAGCGGCATAAGCGGGAGAGATACGCAGTATTTT
cdr3_aa: CAWSGISGRDTQYF

clone_size: NA
v_call: TRBV7-2
j_call: TRBJ1-5
d_call: NA
cdr3_nt: TGTGCCAGCAGCCCCGGAAACGGGGGGCAGGGGACATGGCCCCAGCATTTT
cdr3_aa: CASSPGNGGQGTWPQHF

clone_size: NA
v_call: TRBV19
j_call: TRBJ2-2
d_call: NA
cdr3_nt: TGTGCCAGTAGTACACAGGGTACCACCGGGGAGCTGTTTTTT
cdr3_aa: CASSTQGTTGELFF

clone_size: NA
v_call: TRBV19
j_call: TRBJ1-1
d_call: NA
cdr3_nt: TGTGCCAGTAGTACCCGGGCGGGGAACACTGAAGCTTTCTTT
cdr3_aa: CASSTRAGNTEAFF

clone_size: NA
v_call: TRBV7-8
j_call: TRBJ2-4
d_call: NA
cdr3_nt: TGTGCCAGCAGCACCCGGACAGAGGACCCCAAAAACATTCAGTACTTC
cdr3_aa: CASSTRTEDPKNIQYF

clone_size: NA
v_call: TRBV12-3/TRBV12-4
j_call: TRBJ1-6
d_call: TRBD1
cdr3_nt: TGTGCCTCCGGACAGGGACGATCACCCCTCCACTTT
cdr3_aa: CASGQGRSPLHF

clone_size: NA
v_call: TRBV11-1
j_call: TRBJ1-1
d_call: NA
cdr3_nt: TGTGCCAGCAGCCCCACTAATTTCGAGTACACTGAAGCTTTCTTT
cdr3_aa: CASSPTNFEYTEAFF

clone_size: few
v_call: TRBV4-2
j_call: TRBJ1-2
d_call: TRBD1
cdr3_nt: TGTGCCAGCAGCCAAGATACTGATCCTGGGACAGGGTTTTCAGCTAACTATGGCTACACCTTC
cdr3_aa: CASSQDTDPGTGFSANYGYTF

clone_size: NA
v_call: TRBV27
j_call: TRBJ2-1
d_call: NA
cdr3_nt: TGTGCCAGCAGTGATCGACACCCCTACAATGAGCAGTTCTTC
cdr3_aa: CASSDRHPYNEQFF

clone_size: NA
v_call: TRBV3-1/TRBV3-2
j_call: TRBJ1-6
d_call: TRBD1
cdr3_nt: TGTGCCAGCAGCCAAGCCCCGACAGGGAACAATTCACCCCTCCACTTT
cdr3_aa: CASSQAPTGNNSPLHF

clone_size: NA
v_call: TRBV30
j_call: TRBJ2-2
d_call: TRBD2
cdr3_nt: TGTGCCTGCCGAAGCGGGGGGGGTAGCACCGGGGAGCTGTTTTTT
cdr3_aa: CACRSGGGSTGELFF

clone_size: NA
v_call: TRBV3-1/TRBV3-2
j_call: TRBJ2-7
d_call: NA
cdr3_nt: TGTGCCAGCAGCCACCTAGGGGACGAGCAGTACTTC
cdr3_aa: CASSHLGDEQYF

clone_size: NA
v_call: TRBV2
j_call: TRBJ2-3
d_call: TRBD2
cdr3_nt: TGTGCCAGCAGCACTAGCGGGGGGTTAGATACGCAGTATTTT
cdr3_aa: CASSTSGGLDTQYF

clone_size: NA
v_call: TRBV11-2
j_call: TRBJ2-7
d_call: NA
cdr3_nt: TGTGCCAGCAGCTTAGGGGGTACAGGGAGCGGCGAGCAGTACTTC
cdr3_aa: CASSLGGTGSGEQYF

clone_size: NA
v_call: TRBV5-1
j_call: TRBJ2-7
d_call: TRBD2
cdr3_nt: TGCGCCAGCAGCTTGGAAACTAGCGGGAGCTACGAGCAGTACTTC
cdr3_aa: CASSLETSGSYEQYF

clone_size: NA
v_call: TRBV7-2
j_call: TRBJ1-3
d_call: NA
cdr3_nt: TGTGCCAGCAGTTATCGAGATGCTGGAAACACCATATATTTT
cdr3_aa: CASSYRDAGNTIYF

clone_size: NA
v_call: TRBV30
j_call: TRBJ2-1
d_call: NA
cdr3_nt: TGTGCCTGGAGTTATTCCTCTTACAATGAGCAGTTCTTC
cdr3_aa: CAWSYSSYNEQFF

clone_size: NA
v_call: TRBV6-5
j_call: TRBJ2-4
d_call: TRBD2
cdr3_nt: TGTGCCAGCAGTATAGCGGGATCCAAAAACATTCAGTACTTC
cdr3_aa: CASSIAGSKNIQYF

clone_size: NA
v_call: TRBV30
j_call: TRBJ2-1
d_call: TRBD1
cdr3_nt: TGTGCCTGGGATTACTTCCCCGGGACAGACAATGAGCAGTTCTTC
cdr3_aa: CAWDYFPGTDNEQFF

clone_size: once
v_call: TRBV4-3
j_call: TRBJ1-6
d_call: NA
cdr3_nt: TGCGCCAGCAGCCAAGAGCGAACCGGCTCCTATAATTCACCCCTCCACTTT
cdr3_aa: CASSQERTGSYNSPLHF

clone_size: NA
v_call: TRBV3-1/TRBV3-2
j_call: TRBJ2-7
d_call: TRBD1
cdr3_nt: TGTGCCAGCAGCCAAGAGGACAGGGGGGGCGAGCAGTACTTC
cdr3_aa: CASSQEDRGGEQYF

clone_size: NA
v_call: TRBV28
j_call: TRBJ1-5
d_call: NA
cdr3_nt: TGTGCCACCCACCAGGGCGATCAGCCCCAGCATTTT
cdr3_aa: CATHQGDQPQHF

clone_size: NA
v_call: TRBV4-1
j_call: TRBJ2-3
d_call: NA
cdr3_nt: TGCGCCAGCAGCCAAGGCCCCTCAAGCCCAGATACGCAGTATTTT
cdr3_aa: CASSQGPSSPDTQYF

clone_size: NA
v_call: TRBV29-1
j_call: TRBJ2-7
d_call: NA
cdr3_nt: TGCAGCGTTAAATGGTGGAGACAGAGCTCCTACGAGCAGTACTTC
cdr3_aa: CSVKWWRQSSYEQYF

clone_size: NA
v_call: TRBV27
j_call: TRBJ1-4
d_call: NA
cdr3_nt: TGTGCCAGCAGTTCCTCACAGGGCGAAGCTAATGAAAAACTGTTTTTT
cdr3_aa: CASSSSQGEANEKLFF

clone_size: NA
v_call: TRBV2
j_call: TRBJ1-5
d_call: TRBD1
cdr3_nt: TGTGCCAGCAGAAAACCGGGACAGCTAAATCAGCCCCAGCATTTT
cdr3_aa: CASRKPGQLNQPQHF

clone_size: NA
v_call: TRBV10-3
j_call: TRBJ1-2
d_call: NA
cdr3_nt: TGTGCCATCAGTGAGGAGTCTACCTCTCTTAACTATGGCTACACCTTC
cdr3_aa: CAISEESTSLNYGYTF

clone_size: few
v_call: TRBV25-1
j_call: TRBJ1-2
d_call: TRBD1
cdr3_nt: TGTGCCAGCTGGGACAGGCCCTATGGCTACACCTTC
cdr3_aa: CASWDRPYGYTF

clone_size: NA
v_call: TRBV28
j_call: TRBJ2-7
d_call: TRBD2
cdr3_nt: TGTGCCAGCAGTTCTCTAGCGGGGGGAACCTACGAGCAGTACTTC
cdr3_aa: CASSSLAGGTYEQYF

clone_size: NA
v_call: TRBV7-9
j_call: TRBJ2-3
d_call: NA
cdr3_nt: TGTGCCAGCAGTGGAGCGACAGCTACGCAGTATTTT
cdr3_aa: CASSGATATQYF

clone_size: NA
v_call: TRBV5-4
j_call: TRBJ1-2
d_call: NA
cdr3_nt: TGTGCCAGCAGCCCTCAGGGTGTGGATAGCTATGGCTACACCTTC
cdr3_aa: CASSPQGVDSYGYTF

clone_size: NA
v_call: TRBV10-3
j_call: TRBJ1-1
d_call: NA
cdr3_nt: TGTGCCATCAATGGAGGGGTCGGCACTGAAGCTTTCTTT
cdr3_aa: CAINGGVGTEAFF

clone_size: NA
v_call: TRBV18
j_call: TRBJ2-3
d_call: NA
cdr3_nt: TGTGCCAGCTCACCCTTGGCGGGGCCAGATACGCAGTATTTT
cdr3_aa: CASSPLAGPDTQYF

clone_size: NA
v_call: TRBV30
j_call: TRBJ1-1
d_call: NA
cdr3_nt: TGTGCCTGGAAGCCGATAGACAGGATGAACACTGAAGCTTTCTTT
cdr3_aa: CAWKPIDRMNTEAFF

clone_size: NA
v_call: TRBV6-1
j_call: TRBJ2-5
d_call: NA
cdr3_nt: TGTGCCAGCAGTGACCGAGGACAGATTGAAGAGACCCAGTACTTC
cdr3_aa: CASSDRGQIEETQYF

clone_size: few
v_call: TRBV7-2
j_call: TRBJ2-5
d_call: TRBD1
cdr3_nt: TGTGCCAGCAGCTCGACAGGGGCTCGGGAGACCCAGTACTTC
cdr3_aa: CASSSTGARETQYF

clone_size: NA
v_call: TRBV7-2
j_call: TRBJ2-6
d_call: NA
cdr3_nt: TGTGCCAGCAGCTACCAGGTCGGACAGTCCTCTGGGGCCAACGTCCTGACTTTC
cdr3_aa: CASSYQVGQSSGANVLTF

clone_size: NA
v_call: TRBV6-5
j_call: TRBJ1-5
d_call: TRBD1
cdr3_nt: TGTGCCAGCAGTTTTGGGACAGGTCGCAATCAGCCCCAGCATTTT
cdr3_aa: CASSFGTGRNQPQHF

clone_size: NA
v_call: TRBV30
j_call: TRBJ2-1
d_call: TRBD1
cdr3_nt: TGTGCCTGGAGTGTACAGGGGGCGCGTTACAATGAGCAGTTCTTC
cdr3_aa: CAWSVQGARYNEQFF

clone_size: NA
v_call: TRBV3-1/TRBV3-2
j_call: TRBJ2-7
d_call: TRBD2
cdr3_nt: TGTGCCAGCAGTGCGCTACGGGGGGTCTCCTACGAGCAGTACTTC
cdr3_aa: CASSALRGVSYEQYF

clone_size: NA
v_call: TRBV28
j_call: TRBJ1-2
d_call: NA
cdr3_nt: TGTGCCAGCAGCTTAAAGGGGTATGGCTACACCTTC
cdr3_aa: CASSLKGYGYTF

clone_size: NA
v_call: TRBV7-3
j_call: TRBJ2-1
d_call: TRBD1
cdr3_nt: TGTGCCAGCAGCTTAGCAAGGGACAGCGAGCAGTTCTTC
cdr3_aa: CASSLARDSEQFF

clone_size: few
v_call: TRBV11-2
j_call: TRBJ2-7
d_call: TRBD1
cdr3_nt: TGTGCCAGCAGCTTAGATGGGTCAGGGGGCTATTACGAGCAGTACTTC
cdr3_aa: CASSLDGSGGYYEQYF

clone_size: NA
v_call: TRBV7-9
j_call: TRBJ2-5
d_call: NA
cdr3_nt: TGTGCCAGCAGCAGAAACCGACAGGGTCCGGGAGGGGAGACCCAGTACTTC
cdr3_aa: CASSRNRQGPGGETQYF

clone_size: NA
v_call: TRBV28
j_call: TRBJ2-7
d_call: NA
cdr3_nt: TGTGCCAGCGGACACGACAGATTACCCTACGAGCAGTACTTC
cdr3_aa: CASGHDRLPYEQYF